This TCR beta chain was sequenced for a study of T cell changes during pregnancy in multiple sclerosis. The protocol was immunoSEQ multiplex PCR, while the TCRdb copy is restricted to in-frame clones and leaves out a portion. The table shows over 35,000 clones, with nearly 90% occurring only once. This TCR derives from a female donor with multiple sclerosis, enrolled in a pregnancy study. The sequencing here drew on CD4+ T cells from peripheral blood mononuclear cells, taken in the second trimester of pregnancy.

The CDR3 bases are TGTGCCAGCAGTTCAACAGGGGTCGCCACCGGGGAGCTGTTTTTT. Translating it yields CASSSTGVATGELFF. V and J are TRBV28 and TRBJ2-2, with 7 nucleotides matching TRBD1. The CDR3 is 15 amino acids. J gave up 4 bases and V 4 bases, and 6 bases lay outside the gene matches. Germline V gene data show CDR1 as MDHEN and CDR2 as SYDVKM.